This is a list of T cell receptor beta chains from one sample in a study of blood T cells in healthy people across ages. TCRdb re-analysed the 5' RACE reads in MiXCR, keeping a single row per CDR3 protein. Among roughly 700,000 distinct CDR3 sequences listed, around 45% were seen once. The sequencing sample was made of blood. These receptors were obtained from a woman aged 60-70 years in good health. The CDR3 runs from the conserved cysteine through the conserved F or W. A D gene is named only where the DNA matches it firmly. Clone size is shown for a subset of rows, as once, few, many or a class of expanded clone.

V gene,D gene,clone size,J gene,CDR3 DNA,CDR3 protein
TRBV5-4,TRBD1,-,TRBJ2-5,TGTGCCAGCAGCTCACCAGGGGGAGAGGAGACCCAGTACTTC,CASSSPGGEETQYF
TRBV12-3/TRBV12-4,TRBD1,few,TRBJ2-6,TGTGCCAGCAGTTCCGGACAGGGGGGATCTGGGGCCAACGTCCTGACTTTC,CASSSGQGGSGANVLTF
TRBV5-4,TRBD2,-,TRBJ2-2,TGTGCCAGCAGCCCTCCGACTAGCGGGAAAAACACCGGGGAGCTGTTTTTT,CASSPPTSGKNTGELFF
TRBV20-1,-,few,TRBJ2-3,TGCAGTGCTTCCCCGGGCTTCGGGAATACGCAGTATTTT,CSASPGFGNTQYF
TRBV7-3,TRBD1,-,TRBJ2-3,TGTGCCAGCAGCTCCCCTGGGACAGGGGATACGCAGTATTTT,CASSSPGTGDTQYF
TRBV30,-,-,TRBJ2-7,TGTGCCTCCTACCCCAAACTAGCTTCTGGCCACGAGCAGTACTTC,CASYPKLASGHEQYF
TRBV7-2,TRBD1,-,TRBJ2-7,TGTGCCAGCAGCTTTCGGACAGGGCCATACAATGAGCAGTACTTC,CASSFRTGPYNEQYF
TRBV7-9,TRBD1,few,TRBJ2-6,TGTGCCAGCAGCCCAGGGACAGGTCGAAAGCTAACTGGGGCCAACGTCCTGACTTTC,CASSPGTGRKLTGANVLTF
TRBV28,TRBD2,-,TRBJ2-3,TGTGCCAGCAGTTTGAATAGCGGGGGGAGCACAGATACGCAGTATTTT,CASSLNSGGSTDTQYF
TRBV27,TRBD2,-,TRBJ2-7,TGTGCCAGCAGTCTCAAGACTAGCGGTGCCTACGAGCAGTACTTC,CASSLKTSGAYEQYF
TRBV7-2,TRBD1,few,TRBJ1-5,TGTGCCAGCAGCGCCCACAGGGGAAATCAGCCCCAGCATTTT,CASSAHRGNQPQHF
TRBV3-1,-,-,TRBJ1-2,TGTGCCAGCAGCCTAGTGGGCCAAGTCAACTATGGCTACACCTTC,CASSLVGQVNYGYTF
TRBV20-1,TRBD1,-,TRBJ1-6,TGCAGTGCTAAGGGGGCAGGTTCACCCCTCCACTTT,CSAKGAGSPLHF
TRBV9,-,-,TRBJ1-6,TGTGCCAGCAGCCCTGCGGGGGGGATAAATTCACCCCTCCACTTT,CASSPAGGINSPLHF
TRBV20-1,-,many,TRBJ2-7,TGCAGTGCTAGCCGAACGAGCGGGCCCTACTACGAGCAGTACTTC,CSASRTSGPYYEQYF
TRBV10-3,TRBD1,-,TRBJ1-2,TGTGCCATCAGTGTAGGGGGCGACGGCTACACCTTC,CAISVGGDGYTF
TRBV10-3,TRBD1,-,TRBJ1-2,TGTGCCATCAGTGAAAAGGGACAGGCCATACTCTATGGCTACACCTTC,CAISEKGQAILYGYTF
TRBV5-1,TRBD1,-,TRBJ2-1,TGCGCCAGCAGCCCGACAGGGGCACCCTACGAGCAGTTCTTC,CASSPTGAPYEQFF
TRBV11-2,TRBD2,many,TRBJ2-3,TGTGCCAGCAGCTTACGGATCGCTAGCGGGAGGCCTACAGATACGCAGTATTTT,CASSLRIASGRPTDTQYF
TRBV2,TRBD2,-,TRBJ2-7,TGTGCCAGCAGGAGCGGGAGCTCCTACAATGAGCAGTACTTC,CASRSGSSYNEQYF
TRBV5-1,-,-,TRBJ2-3,TGCGCCAGCAGCTCCCAATCGGTGGATACGCAGTATTTT,CASSSQSVDTQYF
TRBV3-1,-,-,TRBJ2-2,TGTGCCAGCAGCCAAGGCTTGGGCCGCGCGAACACCGGGGAGCTGTTTTTT,CASSQGLGRANTGELFF
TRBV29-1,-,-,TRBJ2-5,TGCAGTGGTGAGGGGCTCCAAGAGACCCAGTACTTC,CSGEGLQETQYF
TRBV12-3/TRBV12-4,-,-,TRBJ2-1,TGTGCCAGTGGCCCGCTAGGAATTGGAAATGAGCAGTTCTTC,CASGPLGIGNEQFF
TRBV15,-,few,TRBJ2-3,TGTGCCACCAGCAGAGGTGGTAGCGGAGGCACAGATACGCAGTATTTT,CATSRGGSGGTDTQYF
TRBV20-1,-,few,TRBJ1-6,TGCAGTACCCAGGAGGGCGGTAATTCACCCCTCCACTTT,CSTQEGGNSPLHF
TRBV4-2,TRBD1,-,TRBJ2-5,TGTGCCAGCAGCCACCGGACAGGCGAAGAGGCCCAGTACTTC,CASSHRTGEEAQYF
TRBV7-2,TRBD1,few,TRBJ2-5,TGTGCCAGCAGCCTAAATGGACAGGGGAGGACCCAGTACTTC,CASSLNGQGRTQYF
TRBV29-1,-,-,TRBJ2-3,TGCGCCTGCGAGGGCGGTCCAGATACGCAGTATTTT,CACEGGPDTQYF
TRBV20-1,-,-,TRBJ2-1,TGCAGTGCTAGAATTCCCGGGTTTACGCGGGGGCACTACAATGAGCAGTTCTTC,CSARIPGFTRGHYNEQFF
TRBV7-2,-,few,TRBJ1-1,TGTGCCAGCAGCTTAGGGGCAGGGTATGAAGCTTTCTTT,CASSLGAGYEAFF
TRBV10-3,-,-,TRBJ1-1,TGTGCCATCAGTGGGGGAGAGGGTAGGACTGAAGCTTTCTTT,CAISGGEGRTEAFF
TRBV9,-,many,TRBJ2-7,TGTGCCAGCAGCGTTAATGGTTTAACCTACGAGCAGTACTTC,CASSVNGLTYEQYF
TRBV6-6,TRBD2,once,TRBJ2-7,TGTGCCAGCACCTGGACTAGCGGGAGTTACCACTGGTACTTC,CASTWTSGSYHWYF
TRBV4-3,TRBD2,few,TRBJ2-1,TGCGCCAGCAGCCAAGTCGCTAGCGGGGGTTTAAGCTCCTACAATGAGCAGTTCTTC,CASSQVASGGLSSYNEQFF
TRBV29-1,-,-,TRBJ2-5,TGCAGCGTTGAAGGTCATCAACCTCGAGAGACCCAGTACTTC,CSVEGHQPRETQYF
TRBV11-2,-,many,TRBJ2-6,TGTGCCAGCAGCTTAACCGGTTTTGGGGCCAACGTCCTGACTTTC,CASSLTGFGANVLTF
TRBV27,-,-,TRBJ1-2,TGTGCCAGCAGTGCCTCCGGAACTAAAGGCTACACCTTC,CASSASGTKGYTF
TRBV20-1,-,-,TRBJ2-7,TGCAGTGCTGGGGACAATTACGAGCAGTACTTC,CSAGDNYEQYF
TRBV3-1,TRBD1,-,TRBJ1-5,TGTGCCAGCAGCCGGGGACAGGTTCAGCCCCAGCATTTT,CASSRGQVQPQHF
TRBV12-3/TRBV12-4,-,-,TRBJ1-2,TGTGCCAGCAGTTTATCCATCAACTATGGCTGCACCTTC,CASSLSINYGCTF
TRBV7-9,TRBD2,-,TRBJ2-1,TGTGTCAGCAGCCCCCGGGGTAGCGGGAACAATGAGCAGTTCTTC,CVSSPRGSGNNEQFF
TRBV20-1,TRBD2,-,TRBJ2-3,TGCAGTGCTAGAGACGGGACTAGCGGAATCACAGATACGCAGTATTTT,CSARDGTSGITDTQYF
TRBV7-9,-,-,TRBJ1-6,TGTGCCAGCAGCTTAGCGTTCCCCGACACGGGGTATTCACCCCTCCACTTT,CASSLAFPDTGYSPLHF